These 23 T cell receptor beta chains were sequenced from one sample in a study of blood T cell repertoires in COVID-19. Profiling relied on immunoSEQ multiplex PCR, and the TCRdb table lists in-frame clones only, not all of them. The table includes fewer than 350,000 clones, around 89% detected once. Sequencing input: peripheral blood. These receptors came from a man aged 35-49 years with acute or convalescent COVID-19.

The sample holds one count of this clone. The CDR3 here is CASSLVKGGRTEAFF. The CDR3 DNA reads as TGTGCCAGCAGCTTAGTTAAGGGGGGGCGGACTGAAGCTTTCTTT. The chain combines TRBV11-2 with TRBJ1-1; D might be TRBD1 (6 bases). V was pared by 1 base and J by 5 bases, with 14 bases between. Germline CDR1 SGHAT, CDR2 FQNNGV. The CDR3 is 15 residues long.

The chain joins TRBV12-5 to TRBJ1-1; D gene unclear. This CDR3 contains 13 residues. V lost 6 bases and J lost 4, with 12 bases in between. CDR1 LGHNT and CDR2 FRNRAP come from the germline V gene. The CDR3: CASGPRGGTEAFF. The CDR3 region has the DNA TGTGCTAGTGGCCCGCGGGGAGGCACTGAAGCTTTCTTT.

This chain uses TRBV18 with TRBJ1-1, with a tentative D call TRBD1 (6 bases). Germline CDR1 is KGHSH and CDR2 is LQKENI. The CDR3 length is 13 residues. The V end was cut by 5 bases, the J end by 7 bases, with 14 bases between. The CDR3 coding sequence is TGTGCCAGCTCAGTCGGCCTGGACAGTGAAGCTTTCTTT. Its protein is CASSVGLDSEAFF. Together with reference TRBV18 and TRBJ1-1, the CDR3 gives the full variable domain: NAGVMQNPRHLVRRRGQEARLRCSPMKGHSHVYWYRQLPEEGLKFMVYLQKENIIDESGMPKERFSAEFPKEGPSILRIQQVVRGDSAAYFCASSVGLDSEAFFGQGTRLTVV.

The genes are TRBV9 and TRBJ2-7; D gene uncertain. Germline-derived CDR1 and CDR2 are SGDLS and YYNGEE. The V gene lost 4 bases and the J gene lost 6 bases, with 17 bases spanning the gap. This CDR3 comprises 14 residues. The DNA for the CDR3 is TGTGCCAGCAGCCCCAGTGGTCGGGTTGCCGAGCAGTACTTC. Protein sequence: CASSPSGRVAEQYF.

As for this clone: Other DNA variants within this sample encode the same CDR3. This rearrangement joins TRBV5-1 to TRBJ1-5, with a possible D match to TRBD1 (6 bases). The CDR3 loop spans 15 amino acids. The germline CDR1 and CDR2 sequences are SGHRS and YFSETQ. Trimming took 0 bases from V and 1 from J, leaving 8 bases between them. The CDR3, as DNA: TGCGCCAGCAGCTTGGAGGGGGGGAGCAATCAGCCCCAGCATTTT. Translated: CASSLEGGSNQPQHF.

This chain uses TRBV18 with TRBJ2-7; TRBD1 matches 8 bases. The CDR3 sequence is 14 residues long. The V and J ends lost 3 bases and 4 bases, in that order; junction bases with no gene match: 5. The germline V gene encodes CDR1 KGHSH and CDR2 LQKENI. CDR3 residues: CASSPTGGGYEQYF. The CDR3, as DNA: TGTGCCAGCTCACCCACAGGGGGTGGTTACGAGCAGTACTTC.

The chain carries TRBV11-2 and TRBJ2-7; D is unresolved. This CDR3 has 13 residues. CDR1 and CDR2 (germline): SGHAT, FQNNGV. V lost 5 bases and J lost 0, with 8 bases in between. CDR3 nucleotide sequence: TGTGCCAGCAGCGATTTCGGCTCCTACGAGCAGTACTTC. It translates to CASSDFGSYEQYF.

V gene TRBV5-1 combines with J gene TRBJ2-3; D is perhaps TRBD2 (7 bases). Germline CDR1 SGHRS, CDR2 YFSETQ. The CDR3 sequence is 14 residues long. V was cut by 4 bases and J by 5 bases, with 14 bases left in between. This CDR3 is CASSPGGQVDTQYF. The CDR3 coding sequence is TGCGCCAGCAGCCCCGGGGGGCAGGTAGATACGCAGTATTTT.

This rearrangement joins TRBV9 to TRBJ2-7; TRBD1 matches at 10 bases. Germline V gene lookup returns CDR1 SGDLS and CDR2 YYNGEE. The CDR3 has 15 amino acids. V trimming: 0 bases; J trimming: 5 bases; junction bases outside the gene matches: 5. CDR3 sequence (DNA): TGTGCCAGCAGCGTAGCAGGGACAGGGGCCCACGAGCAGTACTTC. This codes for CASSVAGTGAHEQYF.

CDR3 amino acids: CASSPEAISGTDTQYF. Here the CDR3 DNA reads TGTGCCAGCAGTCCAGAGGCCATTTCGGGCACAGATACGCAGTATTTT. The V and J genes are TRBV7-8 and TRBJ2-3; D gene ambiguous. V was clipped by 6 bases and J by 1 base, with 17 bases between them. CDR1 is SGHVS, CDR2 FQNEAQ, per germline. The CDR3 has 16 residues. The full variable domain, its missing parts supplied by reference TRBV7-8 and TRBJ2-3, is GAGVSQSPRYKVAKRGQDVALRCDPISGHVSLFWYQQALGQGPEFLTYFQNEAQLDKSGLPSDRFFAERPEGSVSTLKIQRTQQEDSAVYLCASSPEAISGTDTQYFGPGTRLTVL.

The rearrangement joins TRBV10-1 to TRBJ2-1, with 10 bases identical to TRBD1. Germline lookup yields CDR1 WNHNN and CDR2 SYGVQD (reference sequence). V was clipped by 5 bases and J by 7 bases; unmatched bases: 8. This CDR3 is built from 15 residues. The chain's CDR3 is CASSYTGQGINEQFF. CDR3 nucleotides: TGCGCCAGCAGTTACACGGGACAGGGGATAAATGAGCAGTTCTTC.

The table lists this clone with a count of one. V gene TRBV4-2 combines with J gene TRBJ2-1, with 7 bases aligning to TRBD1. V dropped 1 base and J dropped 0; count of bases not matched to a gene: 3. From germline, CDR1 is LGHNA and CDR2 YNFKEQ. This CDR3 comprises 16 residues. CDR3 nucleotide sequence: TGTGCCAGCAGCCAAGGACAGGGTCTCTCCTACAATGAGCAGTTCTTC. It is translated as CASSQGQGLSYNEQFF.

The V gene is TRBV5-6, the J gene TRBJ1-5; D unclear. The CDR3 runs to 18 residues. Trimming cost V 1 base and J 1 base, with 18 bases left between them. Germline CDR1 reads SGHDT; CDR2 reads YYEEEE. This chain's CDR3 is CASSLFRGPPRSNQPQHF. Written as DNA, the CDR3 is TGTGCCAGCAGCTTGTTTCGCGGGCCCCCAAGGAGCAATCAGCCCCAGCATTTT.

This clone turned up a few times. This sequence joins TRBV6-5 and TRBJ1-6; no clear D. CDR3 size: 14 residues. CDR1 MNHEY and CDR2 SVGAGI come from the germline V gene. Trimming removed 6 bases from V and 2 bases from J, with 8 bases in between. The CDR3 spells CASRLIPYNSPLHF. The CDR3 DNA is TGTGCCAGCAGGTTAATCCCCTATAATTCACCCCTCCACTTT.

V and J are TRBV18 and TRBJ2-2; 8 bases match TRBD1. CDR3 length: 17 residues. J gave up 3 bases and V 2 bases, and 8 bases lay outside the gene matches. Germline CDR1 is KGHSH and CDR2 is LQKENI. CDR3 sequence reads: CASSPTGGTFDTGELFF. The CDR3 coding sequence is TGTGCCAGCTCACCAACAGGGGGGACCTTTGACACCGGGGAGCTGTTTTTT.

The rearrangement uses TRBV5-6 and TRBJ1-5, with 10 bases aligning to TRBD1. Looked up from germline, CDR1 is SGHDT and CDR2 is YYEEEE. With V trimmed by 3 bases and J by 3 bases, 3 bases remained unmatched. CDR3 length: 15 residues. The CDR3: CASSWGTGDNQPQHF. CDR3 DNA sequence: TGTGCCAGCAGCTGGGGGACAGGGGACAATCAGCCCCAGCATTTT.

The CDR3 reads CASSPGMGADGYTF. The CDR3 nucleotides read TGTGCCAGCAGCCCAGGTATGGGGGCGGATGGCTACACCTTC. This sequence joins TRBV5-4 and TRBJ1-2; D possibly corresponds to TRBD1 (6 bases). Trimming stripped 4 bases from V and 6 bases from J, with 16 bases between. CDR1 and CDR2 from the germline V gene are SGHNT and YYREEE (reference sequence). CDR3 length equals 14 residues.

A word on this clone: A read error may produce the germline difference seen at one junction end. This chain uses TRBV19 with TRBJ1-5; a possible D gene is TRBD1 (6 bases). The CDR3 runs 12 residues. Germline V gene sequence: CDR1 LNHDA, CDR2 SQIVND (reference sequence). The chain's CDR3 is CASSIRTAALNF. The CDR3 nucleotides read TGTGCCAGTAGTATAAGGACAGCGGCCCTCAATTTT.

This chain joins TRBV7-9 and TRBJ1-1; 7 nucleotides line up with TRBD1. The germline CDR1 and CDR2 sequences are SEHNR and FQNEAQ (reference sequence). Trimming took 0 bases from V and 2 from J; bases not matched to a gene: 3. The CDR3 spans 15 residues. The CDR3 here is CASSLAPGGNTEAFF. CDR3 nucleotide sequence: TGTGCCAGCAGCTTAGCCCCAGGGGGTAACACTGAAGCTTTCTTT. The full variable domain, with the rest looked up from reference TRBV7-9 and TRBJ1-1, is DTGVSQNPRHKITKRGQNVTFRCDPISEHNRLYWYRQTLGQGPEFLTYFQNEAQLEKSRLLSDRFSAERPKGSFSTLEIQRTEQGDSAMYLCASSLAPGGNTEAFFGQGTRLTVV.

This chain uses TRBV5-4 with TRBJ2-5; weak D call: TRBD2 (5 bases). Trimming took 2 bases from V and 2 from J, leaving 10 bases between them. The CDR3 loop spans 14 amino acids. The germline V gene encodes CDR1 SGHNT and CDR2 YYREEE (reference sequence). The CDR3, as DNA: TGTGCCAGCAGCTTTGGACGGGGACAAGAGACCCAGTACTTC. Amino acid sequence: CASSFGRGQETQYF.

The chain carries TRBV2 and TRBJ1-2; TRBD1 agrees at 7 bases. Germline assignment: CDR1 SNHLY and CDR2 FYNNEI. The CDR3 length is 14 residues. The junction had 11 bases not matched to a gene; V was cut back by 7 bases and J by 6 bases. DNA of the CDR3: TGTGCCAGCAAGGGGGCAGGGGAGAAGAATGGCTACACCTTC. This translates into CASKGAGEKNGYTF.

The chain employs TRBV15 and TRBJ2-1; 11 bases agree with TRBD1. CDR1 is LNHNV and CDR2 is YYDKDF in the germline V gene (reference sequence). J gave up 5 bases and V 5 bases, and 2 bases lay outside the gene matches. CDR3 size: 14 residues. The CDR3 reads CATSRGQGDNEQFF. The CDR3 region has the DNA TGTGCCACCAGCCGGGGACAGGGGGACAATGAGCAGTTCTTC. Looking up the rest from reference TRBV15 and TRBJ2-1 gives the full variable domain: DAMVIQNPRYQVTQFGKPVTLSCSQTLNHNVMYWYQQKSSQAPKLLFHYYDKDFNNEADTPDNFQSRRPNTSFCFLDIRSPGLGDTAMYLCATSRGQGDNEQFFGPGTRLTVL.

This clone was seen a single time. Other DNA sequences in this specimen translate into the identical CDR3. The chain carries TRBV7-3 and TRBJ1-1; unclear D gene. Trimming left V 2 bases short and J 1 base short, with 5 bases between. Germline V gives CDR1 SGHTA, CDR2 FQGTGA. This CDR3 contains 13 residues. Here the CDR3 reads CASSLQENTEAFF. The DNA of the CDR3 is TGTGCCAGCAGCTTACAGGAGAACACTGAAGCTTTCTTT.